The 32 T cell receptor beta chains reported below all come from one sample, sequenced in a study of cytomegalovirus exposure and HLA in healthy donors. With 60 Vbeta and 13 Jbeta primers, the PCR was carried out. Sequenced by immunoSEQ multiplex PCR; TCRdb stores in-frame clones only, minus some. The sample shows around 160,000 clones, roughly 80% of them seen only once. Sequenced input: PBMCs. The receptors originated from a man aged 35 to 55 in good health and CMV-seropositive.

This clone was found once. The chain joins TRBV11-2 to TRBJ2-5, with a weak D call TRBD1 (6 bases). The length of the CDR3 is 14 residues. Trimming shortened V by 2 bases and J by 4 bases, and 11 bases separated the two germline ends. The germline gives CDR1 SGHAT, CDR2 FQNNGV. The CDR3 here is CASSLQGNAETQYF. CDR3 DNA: TGTGCCAGCAGCTTACAGGGGAACGCAGAGACCCAGTACTTC.

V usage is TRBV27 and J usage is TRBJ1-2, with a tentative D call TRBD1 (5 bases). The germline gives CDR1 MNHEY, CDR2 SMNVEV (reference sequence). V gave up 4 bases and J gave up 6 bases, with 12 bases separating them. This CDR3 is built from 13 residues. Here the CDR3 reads CASSSQGTHGYTF. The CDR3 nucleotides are TGTGCCAGCAGTTCCCAGGGCACCCATGGCTACACCTTC.

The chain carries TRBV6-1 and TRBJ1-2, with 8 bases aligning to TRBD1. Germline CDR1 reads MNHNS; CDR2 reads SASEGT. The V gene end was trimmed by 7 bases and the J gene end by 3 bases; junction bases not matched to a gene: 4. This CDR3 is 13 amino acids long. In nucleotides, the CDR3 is TGTGCCAGCATGAAACAGGGGGACTATGGCTACACCTTC. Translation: CASMKQGDYGYTF.

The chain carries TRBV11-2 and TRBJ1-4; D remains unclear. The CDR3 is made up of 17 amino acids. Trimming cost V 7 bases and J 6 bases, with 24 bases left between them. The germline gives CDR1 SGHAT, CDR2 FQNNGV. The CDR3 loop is CASTKGTQYGIDEKLFF. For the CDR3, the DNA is TGTGCCAGCACGAAAGGAACACAGTATGGAATAGATGAAAAACTGTTTTTT.

In DNA form, the CDR3 reads TGTGCCAGCAGCCAAGATGCGGGACCTTACAATGAGCAGTTCTTC. Translating it yields CASSQDAGPYNEQFF. V is TRBV4-2 and J is TRBJ2-1, with a weak D call TRBD2 (6 bases). V lost 0 bases, J lost 4 bases, and 10 bases lay in between. The germline gives CDR1 LGHNA, CDR2 YNFKEQ. The CDR3 length is 15 residues.

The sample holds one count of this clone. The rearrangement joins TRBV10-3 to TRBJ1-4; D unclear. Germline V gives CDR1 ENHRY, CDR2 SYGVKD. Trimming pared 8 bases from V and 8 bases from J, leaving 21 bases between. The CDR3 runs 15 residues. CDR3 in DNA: TGTGCCATCGCTCCCCAGGCAGGAAGTCGGGAAAAACTGTTTTTT. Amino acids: CAIAPQAGSREKLFF.

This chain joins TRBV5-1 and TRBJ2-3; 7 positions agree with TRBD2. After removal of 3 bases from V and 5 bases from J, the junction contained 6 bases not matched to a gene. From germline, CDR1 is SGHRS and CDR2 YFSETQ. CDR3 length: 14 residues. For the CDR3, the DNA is TGCGCCAGCAGCTCACTGGGGGGGATAGATACGCAGTATTTT. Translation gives CASSSLGGIDTQYF.

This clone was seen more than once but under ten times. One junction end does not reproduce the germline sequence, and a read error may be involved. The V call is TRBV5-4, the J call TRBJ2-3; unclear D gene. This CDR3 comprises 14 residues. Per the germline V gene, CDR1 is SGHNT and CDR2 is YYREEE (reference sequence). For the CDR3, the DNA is TGCGCCAGCAGCCAAGACTCATTTACAGATACGCAGTATTTT. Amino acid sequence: CASSQDSFTDTQYF.

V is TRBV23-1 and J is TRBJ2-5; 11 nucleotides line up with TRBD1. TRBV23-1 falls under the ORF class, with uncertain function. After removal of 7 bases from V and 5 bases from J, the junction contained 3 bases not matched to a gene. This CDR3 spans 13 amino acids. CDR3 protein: CASKGDRGETQYF. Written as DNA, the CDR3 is TGCGCCAGCAAAGGGGACAGGGGGGAGACCCAGTACTTC.

The CDR3 protein is CASSATSGSTDTQYF. The CDR3 nucleotides read TGCGCCAGCAGCGCCACTAGCGGGAGCACAGATACGCAGTATTTT. The chain is built from TRBV4-3 and TRBJ2-3; TRBD2 matches at 9 bases. The CDR3 extends over 15 amino acids. Germline lookup yields CDR1 LGHNA and CDR2 YSLEER. The junction had 3 bases not matched to a gene; V was cut back by 5 bases and J by 0 bases.

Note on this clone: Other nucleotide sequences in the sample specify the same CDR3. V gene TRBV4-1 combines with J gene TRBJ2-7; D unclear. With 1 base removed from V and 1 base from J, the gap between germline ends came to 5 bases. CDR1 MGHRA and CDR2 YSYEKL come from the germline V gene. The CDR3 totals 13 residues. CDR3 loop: CASSQGSSYEQYF. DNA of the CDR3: TGCGCCAGCAGCCAAGGGAGTTCCTACGAGCAGTACTTC.

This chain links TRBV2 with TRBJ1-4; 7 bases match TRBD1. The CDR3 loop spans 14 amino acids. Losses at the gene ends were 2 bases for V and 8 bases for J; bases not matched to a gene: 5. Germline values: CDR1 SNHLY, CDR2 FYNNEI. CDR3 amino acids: CASSETGVGEKLFF. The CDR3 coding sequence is TGTGCCAGCAGTGAAACAGGGGTCGGGGAAAAACTGTTTTTT.

This CDR3 reads CASSLSTTNEKLFF. The DNA of the CDR3 is TGTGCCAGCAGCTTATCCACAACTAATGAAAAACTGTTTTTT. The rearrangement uses TRBV5-4 and TRBJ1-4; D unclear. CDR1 is SGHNT, CDR2 YYREEE, per germline (reference sequence). V lost 2 bases and J 0 bases, leaving 5 bases between the germline ends. This CDR3 contains 14 residues.

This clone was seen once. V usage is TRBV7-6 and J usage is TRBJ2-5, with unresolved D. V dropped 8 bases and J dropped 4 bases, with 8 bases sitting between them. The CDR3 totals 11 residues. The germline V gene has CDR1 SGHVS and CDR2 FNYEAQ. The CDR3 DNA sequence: TGTGCCAGCGGAGTCCCAGAGACCCAGTACTTC. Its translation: CASGVPETQYF.

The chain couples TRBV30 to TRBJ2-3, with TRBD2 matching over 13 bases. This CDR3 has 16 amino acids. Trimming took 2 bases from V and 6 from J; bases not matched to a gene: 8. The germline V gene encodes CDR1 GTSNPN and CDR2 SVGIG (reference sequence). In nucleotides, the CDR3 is TGTGCCTGGAGTCAGGGACTAGCGGGAAGTCCGGATACGCAGTATTTT. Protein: CAWSQGLAGSPDTQYF.

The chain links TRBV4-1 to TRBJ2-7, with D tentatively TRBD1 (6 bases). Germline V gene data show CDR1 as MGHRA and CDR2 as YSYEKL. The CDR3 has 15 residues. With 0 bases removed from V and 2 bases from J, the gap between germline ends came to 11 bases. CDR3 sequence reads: CASSQETYRAYEQYF. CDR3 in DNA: TGCGCCAGCAGCCAAGAAACCTACAGGGCCTACGAGCAGTACTTC.

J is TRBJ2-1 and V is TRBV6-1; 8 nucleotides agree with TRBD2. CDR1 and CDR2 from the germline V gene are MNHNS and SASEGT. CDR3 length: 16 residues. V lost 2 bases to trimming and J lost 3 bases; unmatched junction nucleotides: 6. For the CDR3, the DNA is TGTGCCAGCAGTGAAAGGGCGGGAGGATACTACAATGAGCAGTTCTTC. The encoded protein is CASSERAGGYYNEQFF.

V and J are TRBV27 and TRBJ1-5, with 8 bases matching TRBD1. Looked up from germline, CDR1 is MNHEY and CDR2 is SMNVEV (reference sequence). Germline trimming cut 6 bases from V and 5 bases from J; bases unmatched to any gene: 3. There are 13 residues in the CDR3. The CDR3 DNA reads TGTGCCAGCAGATTACAGGGGGATCAGCCCCAGCATTTT. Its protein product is CASRLQGDQPQHF.

CDR3 residues: CASSLGHTDTQYF. CDR3 bases: TGTGCCAGCAGCTTGGGTCACACAGATACGCAGTATTTT. This chain uses TRBV5-6 with TRBJ2-3; D gene ambiguous. Germline V CDR1 and CDR2: SGHDT, YYEEEE. Trimming left V 0 bases short and J 2 bases short, with 4 bases between. This CDR3 comprises 13 residues.

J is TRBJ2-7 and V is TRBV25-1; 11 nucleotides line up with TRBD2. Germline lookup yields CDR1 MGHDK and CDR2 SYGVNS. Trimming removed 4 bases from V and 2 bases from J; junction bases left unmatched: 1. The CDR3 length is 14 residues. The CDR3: CASSVTSGAYEQYF. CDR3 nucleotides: TGTGCCAGCAGTGTGACTAGCGGGGCCTACGAGCAGTACTTC.

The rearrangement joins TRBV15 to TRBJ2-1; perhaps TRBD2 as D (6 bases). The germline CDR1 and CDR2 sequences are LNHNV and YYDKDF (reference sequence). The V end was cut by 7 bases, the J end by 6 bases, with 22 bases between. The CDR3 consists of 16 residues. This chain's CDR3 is CATNTSPGGVGNEQFF. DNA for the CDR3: TGTGCCACCAACACCAGCCCCGGGGGAGTTGGCAATGAGCAGTTCTTC. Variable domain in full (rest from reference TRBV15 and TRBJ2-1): DAMVIQNPRYQVTQFGKPVTLSCSQTLNHNVMYWYQQKSSQAPKLLFHYYDKDFNNEADTPDNFQSRRPNTSFCFLDIRSPGLGDTAMYLCATNTSPGGVGNEQFFGPGTRLTVL.

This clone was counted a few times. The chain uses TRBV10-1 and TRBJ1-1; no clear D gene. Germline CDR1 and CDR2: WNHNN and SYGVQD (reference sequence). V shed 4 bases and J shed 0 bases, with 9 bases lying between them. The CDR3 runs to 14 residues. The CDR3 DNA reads TGCGCCAGCAGTGCTAGGCCCGTGAACACTGAAGCTTTCTTT. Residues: CASSARPVNTEAFF.

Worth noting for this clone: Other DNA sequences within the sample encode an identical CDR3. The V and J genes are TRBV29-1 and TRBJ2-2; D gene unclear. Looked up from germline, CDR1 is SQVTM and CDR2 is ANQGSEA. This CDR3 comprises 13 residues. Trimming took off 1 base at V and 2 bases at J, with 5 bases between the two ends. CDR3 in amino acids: CSVEGGNTGELFF. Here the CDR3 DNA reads TGCAGCGTTGAAGGAGGTAACACCGGGGAGCTGTTTTTT.

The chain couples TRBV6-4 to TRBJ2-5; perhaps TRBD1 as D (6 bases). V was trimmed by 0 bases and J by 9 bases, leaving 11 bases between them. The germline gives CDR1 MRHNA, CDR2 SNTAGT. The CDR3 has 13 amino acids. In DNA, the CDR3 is TGTGCCAGCAGTGACTCGGCAGGGGCCCCCCAGTACTTC. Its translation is CASSDSAGAPQYF.

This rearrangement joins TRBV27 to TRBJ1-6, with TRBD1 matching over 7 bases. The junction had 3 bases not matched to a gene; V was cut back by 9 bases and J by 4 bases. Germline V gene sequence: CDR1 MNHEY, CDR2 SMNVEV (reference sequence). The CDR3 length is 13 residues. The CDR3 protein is CASRQGYNSPLHF. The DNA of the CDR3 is TGTGCCAGTAGACAGGGTTATAATTCACCCCTCCACTTT.

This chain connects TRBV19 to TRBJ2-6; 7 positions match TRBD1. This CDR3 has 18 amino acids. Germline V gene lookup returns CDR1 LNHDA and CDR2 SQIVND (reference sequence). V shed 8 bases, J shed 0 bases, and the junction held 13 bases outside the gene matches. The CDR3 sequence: CASRRRTGESSGANVLTF. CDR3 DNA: TGTGCCAGTCGTCGGCGCACAGGGGAATCCTCTGGGGCCAACGTCCTGACTTTC.

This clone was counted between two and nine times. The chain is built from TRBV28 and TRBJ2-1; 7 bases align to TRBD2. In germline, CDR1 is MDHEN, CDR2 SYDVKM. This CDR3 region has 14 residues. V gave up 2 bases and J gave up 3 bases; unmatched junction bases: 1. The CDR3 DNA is TGTGCCAGCAGTTTAGGGGGGGGCTACAATGAGCAGTTCTTC. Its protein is CASSLGGGYNEQFF.

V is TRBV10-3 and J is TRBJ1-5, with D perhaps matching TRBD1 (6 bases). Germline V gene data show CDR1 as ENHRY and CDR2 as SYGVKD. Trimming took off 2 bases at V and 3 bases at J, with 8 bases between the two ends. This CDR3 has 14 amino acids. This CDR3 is CAISEGGHNQPQHF. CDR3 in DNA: TGTGCCATCAGTGAGGGGGGACACAATCAGCCCCAGCATTTT.

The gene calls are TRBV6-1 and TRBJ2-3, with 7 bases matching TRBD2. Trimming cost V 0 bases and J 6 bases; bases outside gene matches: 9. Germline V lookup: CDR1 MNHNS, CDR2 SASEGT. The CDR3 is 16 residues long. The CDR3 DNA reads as TGTGCCAGCAGTGAAGCGGGCGGGTCGCGGGGGGATACGCAGTATTTT. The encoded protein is CASSEAGGSRGDTQYF.

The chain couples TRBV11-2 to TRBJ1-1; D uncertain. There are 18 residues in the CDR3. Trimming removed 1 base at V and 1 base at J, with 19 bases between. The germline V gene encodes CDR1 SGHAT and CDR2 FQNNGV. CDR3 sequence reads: CASSLGLGMGSRNTEAFF. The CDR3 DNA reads TGTGCCAGCAGCTTAGGGCTCGGGATGGGGTCGAGGAACACTGAAGCTTTCTTT.

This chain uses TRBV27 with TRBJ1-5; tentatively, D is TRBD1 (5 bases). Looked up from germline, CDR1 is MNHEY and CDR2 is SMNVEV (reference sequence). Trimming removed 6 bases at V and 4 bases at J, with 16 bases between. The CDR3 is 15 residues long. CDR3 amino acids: CASRSSGGENQPQHF. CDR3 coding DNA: TGTGCCAGCAGGTCGTCCGGGGGGGAGAATCAGCCCCAGCATTTT.

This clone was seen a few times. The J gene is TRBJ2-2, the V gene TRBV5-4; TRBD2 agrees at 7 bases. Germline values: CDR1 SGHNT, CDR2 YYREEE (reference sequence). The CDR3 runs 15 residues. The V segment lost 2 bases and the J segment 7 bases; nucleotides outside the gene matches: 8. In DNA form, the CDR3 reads TGTGCCAGCAGCTTTACTAGCGATACGGGCGGGGAGCTGTTTTTT. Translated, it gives CASSFTSDTGGELFF.